This T cell receptor (beta chain) stems from a study of T-cell reconstitution after alpha-beta-depleted transplantation in children. This clonotype showed up just a few times. The CDR3 consists of 15 residues. The V end was cut by 4 bases, the J end by 2 bases, with 11 bases between. The V gene's germline CDR1 is LGHDT and CDR2 YNNKEL (reference sequence). As it was prepared, the TCRbeta library received unique molecular identifiers. MiXCR, applied by TCRdb to the PCR reads, yields one record per CDR3 protein. The sample consists of 200,000 to 250,000 distinct CDR3 sequences, 8% to 9.5% of them appearing once.

The chain carries TRBV3-1 and TRBJ2-2; D call uncertain. This receptor was identified in a human donor who donated a stem cell graft to a child with acute lymphoblastic leukemia. The source material was PBMCs from the stem cell graft donor, sampled from the stem cell graft. In nucleotides, the CDR3 is TGTGCCAGCAGCCTACGGCAGTTCAACACCGGGGAGCTGTTTTTT. Translating gives CASSLRQFNTGELFF.